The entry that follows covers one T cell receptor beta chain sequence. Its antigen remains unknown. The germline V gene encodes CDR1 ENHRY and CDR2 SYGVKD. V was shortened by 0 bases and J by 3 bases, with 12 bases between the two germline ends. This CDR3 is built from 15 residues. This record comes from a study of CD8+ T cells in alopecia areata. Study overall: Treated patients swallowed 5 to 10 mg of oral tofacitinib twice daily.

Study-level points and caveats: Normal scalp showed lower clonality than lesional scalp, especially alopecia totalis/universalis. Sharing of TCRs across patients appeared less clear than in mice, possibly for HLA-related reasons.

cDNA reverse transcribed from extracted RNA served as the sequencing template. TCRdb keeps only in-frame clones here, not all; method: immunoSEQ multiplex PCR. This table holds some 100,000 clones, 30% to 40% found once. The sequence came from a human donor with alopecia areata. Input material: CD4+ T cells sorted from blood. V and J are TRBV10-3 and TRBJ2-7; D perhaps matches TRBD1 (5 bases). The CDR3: CAISESVQVNYEQYF. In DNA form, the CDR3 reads TGTGCCATCAGTGAGTCGGTACAGGTTAACTACGAGCAGTACTTC.